The sequence of this T cell receptor beta chain was determined in a study of HIV-infected patients and healthy controls. Per germline, CDR1 MNHEY and CDR2 SVGAGI. This CDR3 spans 14 amino acids. V lost 0 bases, J lost 8 bases, and 10 bases lay in between. TCRdb used MiXCR to reprocess the 5' RACE reads, holding one entry per CDR3 protein. The sample records some 67,000 distinct CDR3 sequences, approximately 16% being singletons. Only a few counts were recorded for this clonotype. The sequenced sample consisted of CD4+ T cells from blood. V usage is TRBV6-5 and J usage is TRBJ1-4, with a tentative D call TRBD1 (6 bases). The TCR was taken from a human donor in good health. CDR3 sequence: CASSYSDGGEKLFF. Written as DNA, the CDR3 is TGTGCCAGCAGTTACTCCGACGGGGGCGAAAAACTGTTTTTT.